This note documents a single T cell receptor beta chain sequence. The antigen is not known. The data were taken from a study of PD-L1 blockade in urothelial cancer. General study results and limits: Durable-benefit cases showed more tumor-associated blood clone expansion at 3 weeks. Blood TCR clonality below the median before treatment was a predictor of better survival.

Only in-frame clones appear in the TCRdb table, and some are missing; sequencing was by immunoSEQ multiplex PCR. The sample consists of around 40,000 clones, more than 85% of them appearing once. The CDR3 totals 17 residues. Germline CDR1 reads KGHSH; CDR2 reads LQKENI. Trimming removed 1 base at V and 3 bases at J, with 16 bases between. The sample in question was PBMCs, obtained around atezolizumab (anti-PD-L1) treatment. The receptor comes from a man in his 60s with urothelial cancer. The genes are TRBV18 and TRBJ1-3; D is perhaps TRBD1 (5 bases). The CDR3 is CASSPRRGALSGNTIYF. The CDR3 DNA sequence: TGTGCCAGCTCACCACGGCGCGGGGCCCTGAGTGGAAACACCATATATTTT.